Below, 11 T cell receptor beta chains from the same sample are listed, as sequenced in a study of cytomegalovirus exposure and HLA in healthy donors. Generated by immunoSEQ multiplex PCR, the TCRdb table keeps only in-frame clones and is missing some. The sample includes roughly 73,000 clones, approximately 95% of them seen just once. The specimen sequenced was PBMCs. Every receptor here comes from a man aged 18 to 29 in good health and CMV-seropositive.

This clone was counted a few times. The chain has TRBV5-1 and TRBJ2-7; 9 nucleotides align to TRBD1. Unmatched junction bases numbered 6, after V lost 0 bases and J lost 5 bases. CDR1 is SGHRS, CDR2 YFSETQ, per germline. The CDR3 sequence is 15 residues long. The CDR3, as DNA: TGCGCCAGCAGCTTGGAGGGACAGGGTTGGGACGAGCAGTACTTC. Translated, it gives CASSLEGQGWDEQYF.

V gene TRBV15 combines with J gene TRBJ2-7, with 10 bases identical to TRBD1. Trimming took 3 bases from V and 6 from J; bases not matched to a gene: 11. There are 16 residues in the CDR3. CDR1 is LNHNV and CDR2 is YYDKDF in the germline V gene (reference sequence). The CDR3 region is CATSSKWGQGRFEQYF. The CDR3 nucleotides read TGTGCCACCAGCAGTAAGTGGGGACAGGGGCGTTTCGAGCAGTACTTC.

This chain joins TRBV19 and TRBJ1-5; tentatively, D is TRBD1 (6 bases). Germline CDR1 is LNHDA and CDR2 is SQIVND (reference sequence). The CDR3 totals 16 residues. Trimming stripped 6 bases from V and 7 bases from J, with 22 bases between. Here the CDR3 DNA reads TGTGCCAGTAGCAACCCGACAGGTTTAGGTAGACAGCCCCAGCATTTT. Its protein product is CASSNPTGLGRQPQHF.

The V and J genes are TRBV28 and TRBJ2-7; 9 bases fit TRBD1. Unmatched junction bases numbered 4, after V lost 9 bases and J lost 4 bases. The CDR3 length is 12 residues. Germline V gives CDR1 MDHEN, CDR2 SYDVKM. The CDR3 coding sequence is TGTGCCAGTACCGGGACAGGGTACGAGCAGTACTTC. As protein: CASTGTGYEQYF.

V is TRBV6-5 and J is TRBJ2-1; the match to TRBD1 covers 9 bases. Trimming at V came to 2 bases and at J to 7 bases, leaving 3 bases not matched to a gene. This CDR3 comprises 14 residues. Germline V gives CDR1 MNHEY, CDR2 SVGAGI. The CDR3 nucleotides read TGTGCCAGCAGTTACGGGACAGGGAGGAATGAGCAGTTCTTC. Protein product: CASSYGTGRNEQFF.

On this clone itself: At one boundary the junction diverges from the germline segment, which might be a read error. J is TRBJ2-3 and V is TRBV5-1; TRBD2 is a possible D gene (6 bases). The V gene's germline CDR1 is SGHRS and CDR2 YFSETQ. The CDR3 has 13 amino acids. Written as DNA, the CDR3 is TGCGCCAGCAGCCCGGAGGGCACGGATACGCAGTATTTT. It yields the protein CASSPEGTDTQYF.

CDR3 region: CASSIGADPYPYGEQYF. CDR3 coding DNA: TGTGCCAGTAGTATAGGAGCGGACCCATATCCTTATGGCGAGCAGTACTTC. The V and J genes are TRBV19 and TRBJ2-7; perhaps TRBD2 as D (5 bases). The CDR3 has 17 amino acids. V was cut by 1 base and J by 6 bases, with 22 bases left in between. Germline assignment: CDR1 LNHDA and CDR2 SQIVND (reference sequence).

The chain uses TRBV28 and TRBJ2-7; a possible D gene is TRBD1 (6 bases). CDR1 MDHEN and CDR2 SYDVKM come from the germline V gene. The CDR3 is 13 residues long. Deletions cut 4 bases from V and 3 bases from J, with 10 bases between. The CDR3 sequence is CASSSGAGYEQYF. CDR3 DNA sequence: TGTGCCAGCAGTTCAGGGGCTGGCTACGAGCAGTACTTC.

V usage is TRBV19 and J usage is TRBJ2-3; TRBD2 agrees at 8 bases. The V segment lost 6 bases and the J segment 1 base; nucleotides outside the gene matches: 3. CDR3 length: 14 residues. Germline V gene lookup returns CDR1 LNHDA and CDR2 SQIVND (reference sequence). The CDR3 DNA sequence: TGTGCCAGTAGCGGGGGGGAGGGCACAGATACGCAGTATTTT. It specifies CASSGGEGTDTQYF.

The chain joins TRBV7-6 to TRBJ2-5, with 11 bases aligning to TRBD2. Per germline, CDR1 SGHVS and CDR2 FNYEAQ. V dropped 5 bases and J dropped 1; count of bases not matched to a gene: 6. The CDR3 consists of 16 residues. The CDR3, as DNA: TGTGCCAGCAGCCATAGGACTAGCGGGCCCCAAGAGACCCAGTACTTC. It is translated as CASSHRTSGPQETQYF.

This chain connects TRBV5-1 to TRBJ2-1; 7 bases line up with TRBD2. CDR1 is SGHRS and CDR2 is YFSETQ in the germline V gene. The CDR3 has 14 residues. V was pared by 4 bases and J by 3 bases, with 4 bases of the junction left unmatched. CDR3 coding DNA: TGCGCCAGCAGCCCTAGCGGACTCTACAATGAGCAGTTCTTC. Its protein product is CASSPSGLYNEQFF.